These T cell receptor beta chains were read from a single sample in a study of blood T cells in healthy people across ages. One entry per CDR3 protein, called by TCRdb with MiXCR from the 5' RACE reads. The data hold about 930,000 distinct CDR3 sequences, with 25% to 30% observed a single time. These data were also reused for a study on T cells of mothers and their children.

Sequencing used blood. The receptors stem from a woman between 40 and 50 years old in good health. The conserved cysteine and the conserved F or W are not part of the CDR3 here. Not all rows give a size; the values are once, few, many and, for expanded clones, a class.

J gene: TRBJ2-4; V gene: TRBV4-1; clone size: many; CDR3 protein: ASSQGVLAGEQY
J gene: TRBJ2-1; V gene: TRBV7-9; clone size: -; CDR3 protein: ASSLGLAGGLAEQF
J gene: TRBJ2-3; V gene: TRBV12-3/TRBV12-4; clone size: once; CDR3 protein: ASSFRPGLAISTDTQY
J gene: TRBJ1-2; V gene: TRBV7-2; clone size: -; CDR3 protein: ASSSWGAVSPYGYT
J gene: TRBJ1-5; V gene: TRBV9; clone size: -; CDR3 protein: ASSVAGGTDQPQH
J gene: TRBJ2-7; V gene: TRBV30; clone size: -; CDR3 protein: AWTGSGEQY
J gene: TRBJ1-4; V gene: TRBV28; clone size: -; CDR3 protein: ASSFRDGNSEKLF
J gene: TRBJ2-5; V gene: TRBV6-5; clone size: -; CDR3 protein: ASSFDPSGVNEQY
J gene: TRBJ1-2; V gene: TRBV7-3; clone size: -; CDR3 protein: ASSSLPDYGYT
J gene: TRBJ1-6; V gene: TRBV6-5; clone size: -; CDR3 protein: ASSPLDRAPLH
J gene: TRBJ2-1; V gene: TRBV28; clone size: many; CDR3 protein: ASLTGGSWNEQF
J gene: TRBJ1-1; V gene: TRBV7-2; clone size: many; CDR3 protein: ASSLATGIWTEAF
J gene: TRBJ1-5; V gene: TRBV3-1; clone size: few; CDR3 protein: ASSLDRNSNQPQH
J gene: TRBJ2-2; V gene: TRBV14; clone size: -; CDR3 protein: ASSHYRVANTGELF
J gene: -; V gene: TRBV5-5; clone size: -; CDR3 protein: ASSAKYEQY
J gene: TRBJ1-2; V gene: TRBV10-3; clone size: few; CDR3 protein: AISEETGRVYGYT
J gene: TRBJ2-7; V gene: TRBV12-3/TRBV12-4; clone size: many; CDR3 protein: ASSFHRSSYEQY
J gene: TRBJ2-3; V gene: TRBV4-3; clone size: many; CDR3 protein: ASSQEGHPKGVQY
J gene: TRBJ2-1; V gene: TRBV11-2; clone size: few; CDR3 protein: ASSPLDEQF
J gene: TRBJ2-1; V gene: TRBV6-6; clone size: few; CDR3 protein: ASSYSQRVRSYNEQF
J gene: TRBJ2-1; V gene: TRBV24-1; clone size: many; CDR3 protein: ATSDLRSGYNEQF
J gene: TRBJ1-4; V gene: TRBV7-9; clone size: -; CDR3 protein: ASSPHFSQEKLF
J gene: TRBJ2-1; V gene: TRBV7-6; clone size: few; CDR3 protein: ASSLRGPNNEQF
J gene: TRBJ2-7; V gene: TRBV5-1; clone size: few; CDR3 protein: ASSWGQLRNEQY
J gene: TRBJ2-3; V gene: TRBV29-1; clone size: few; CDR3 protein: SVERLAASTDTQY
J gene: TRBJ1-4; V gene: TRBV4-3; clone size: few; CDR3 protein: ASSQDVDRGFANEKLF
J gene: -; V gene: TRBV7-3; clone size: -; CDR3 protein: ASSLGLAGYNEQY